This TCR beta chain was obtained from a study of technical replicates of blood from a few donors. V was trimmed by 4 bases and J by 4 bases, leaving 15 bases between them. Germline loops: CDR1 SGHRS, CDR2 YFSETQ. The CDR3 length is 15 residues. Here immunoSEQ multiplex PCR was the method, and the copy in TCRdb shows in-frame clones only, minus some. The sample holds tens of thousands of clones; approximately 97% are singletons and the top ten take approximately 0.18%. This receptor was taken from a human donor in good health. The chain recombines TRBV5-1 with TRBJ2-1; D is possibly TRBD1 (5 bases). Sequencing input: T cells isolated from PBMCs. The CDR3 loop reads CASSGLTGSYNEQFF. The CDR3 DNA reads TGCGCCAGCAGCGGGCTAACAGGATCTTACAATGAGCAGTTCTTC.